These T cell receptor beta chains were read from a single sample in a study of T cells in Graves' hyperthyroidism and ophthalmopathy. Each CDR3 protein gets one entry after TCRdb re-called the multiplex PCR reads with MiXCR. The table has about 590,000 distinct CDR3 sequences, around a sixth seen once; the top ten hold under 7.5%. The sequenced sample consisted of blood. The source is a woman under 40 with Graves' hyperthyroidism. The CDR3 runs from the conserved cysteine through the conserved F or W. The order of the fields is D gene, clone size, J gene, V gene, CDR3 protein, CDR3 DNA. D genes are given only for firm matches. Where a row states a size, it is once, few, many or the class of an expanded clone; other rows omit it.

d_call: -
clone_size: few
j_call: TRBJ2-7
v_call: TRBV12-3/TRBV12-4
cdr3_aa: CASSPQVSYEQYF
cdr3_nt: TGTGCCAGCAGCCCCCAAGTATCCTACGAGCAGTACTTC

d_call: -
clone_size: many
j_call: TRBJ2-7
v_call: TRBV7-2
cdr3_aa: CASSLNPTYEQYF
cdr3_nt: TGTGCCAGCAGCTTAAACCCGACCTACGAGCAGTACTTC

d_call: TRBD1
clone_size: many
j_call: TRBJ1-6
v_call: TRBV6-1
cdr3_aa: CASSYNPGQGYNSPLHF
cdr3_nt: TGTGCCAGCAGTTACAACCCGGGACAGGGGTATAATTCACCCCTCCACTTT

d_call: -
clone_size: many
j_call: TRBJ2-3
v_call: TRBV2
cdr3_aa: CASQGGGSGRHTQYF
cdr3_nt: TGTGCCAGCCAAGGGGGGGGGTCAGGAAGGCATACGCAGTATTTT

d_call: TRBD1
clone_size: few
j_call: TRBJ1-5
v_call: TRBV19
cdr3_aa: CASSPGQGNGNQPQHF
cdr3_nt: TGTGCCAGTAGTCCCGGACAGGGAAACGGCAATCAGCCCCAGCATTTT

d_call: TRBD2
clone_size: many
j_call: TRBJ2-7
v_call: TRBV27
cdr3_aa: CASGPVAGEASYEQYF
cdr3_nt: TGTGCCAGCGGGCCTGTGGCGGGAGAAGCGTCCTACGAGCAGTACTTC

d_call: -
clone_size: -
j_call: TRBJ1-6
v_call: TRBV7-9
cdr3_aa: CASSFLTSPLHF
cdr3_nt: TGTGCCAGCAGTTTTCTAACTTCACCCCTCCACTTT

d_call: -
clone_size: few
j_call: TRBJ2-7
v_call: TRBV6-1
cdr3_aa: CASSYLASSRYEQYF
cdr3_nt: TGTGCCAGCAGTTATTTGGCTAGCAGTCGCTACGAGCAGTACTTC

d_call: TRBD2
clone_size: many
j_call: TRBJ2-1
v_call: TRBV3-1
cdr3_aa: CASSQDSNRLAGPNEQFF
cdr3_nt: TGTGCCAGCAGCCAAGACTCCAACCGGCTAGCGGGACCCAATGAGCAGTTCTTC

d_call: -
clone_size: many
j_call: TRBJ2-1
v_call: TRBV20-1
cdr3_aa: CSATVGAYNEQFF
cdr3_nt: TGCAGTGCTACCGTGGGGGCTTACAATGAGCAGTTCTTC

d_call: -
clone_size: many
j_call: TRBJ1-5
v_call: TRBV19
cdr3_aa: CASSIRDMAGAQHF
cdr3_nt: TGTGCCAGTAGTATCCGGGACATGGCAGGAGCCCAGCATTTT

d_call: TRBD2
clone_size: -
j_call: TRBJ2-1
v_call: TRBV20-1
cdr3_aa: CSARVPLAGLKSSYNEQFF
cdr3_nt: TGCAGTGCTAGAGTCCCACTAGCGGGTTTAAAAAGCTCCTACAATGAGCAGTTCTTC

d_call: -
clone_size: many
j_call: TRBJ1-5
v_call: TRBV28
cdr3_aa: CASSRRGRQPQHF
cdr3_nt: TGTGCCAGCAGCCGTCGGGGGCGGCAGCCCCAGCATTTT

d_call: TRBD1
clone_size: few
j_call: TRBJ1-1
v_call: TRBV9
cdr3_aa: CASSEGDRGSEAFF
cdr3_nt: TGTGCCAGCAGCGAGGGGGACAGGGGATCTGAAGCTTTCTTT

d_call: -
clone_size: few
j_call: TRBJ1-5
v_call: TRBV27
cdr3_aa: CASSWEGHQPQHF
cdr3_nt: TGTGCCAGCAGTTGGGAGGGCCATCAGCCCCAGCATTTT

d_call: -
clone_size: many
j_call: TRBJ2-5
v_call: TRBV2
cdr3_aa: CASSTGGRIRRQETQYF
cdr3_nt: TGTGCCAGCAGTACCGGGGGGCGGATCAGACGGCAAGAGACCCAGTACTTC

d_call: -
clone_size: few
j_call: TRBJ2-2
v_call: TRBV7-2
cdr3_aa: CASSLRGLDGELFF
cdr3_nt: TGTGCCAGCAGCTTACGAGGGTTGGACGGGGAGCTGTTTTTT

d_call: -
clone_size: many
j_call: TRBJ2-2
v_call: TRBV12-3/TRBV12-4
cdr3_aa: CASSFLQTGELFF
cdr3_nt: TGTGCCAGCAGTTTCCTCCAGACCGGGGAGCTGTTTTTT

d_call: TRBD2
clone_size: -
j_call: TRBJ2-3
v_call: TRBV7-6
cdr3_aa: CASSLLLRTSGSDTQYF
cdr3_nt: TGTGCCAGCAGCTTACTTCTGAGGACTAGCGGCTCAGATACGCAGTATTTT

d_call: -
clone_size: few
j_call: TRBJ2-2
v_call: TRBV18
cdr3_aa: CASSPSVPGSVSTGELFF
cdr3_nt: TGTGCCAGCTCACCATCGGTTCCAGGGTCGGTATCCACCGGGGAGCTGTTTTTT

d_call: TRBD2
clone_size: many
j_call: TRBJ2-7
v_call: TRBV20-1
cdr3_aa: CSATPAGLAGVPYEQYF
cdr3_nt: TGCAGTGCTACCCCCGCCGGACTAGCGGGAGTCCCCTACGAGCAGTACTTC

d_call: TRBD1
clone_size: few
j_call: TRBJ1-1
v_call: TRBV7-9
cdr3_aa: CASSQDRVSMNTEAFF
cdr3_nt: TGTGCCAGCAGCCAAGACAGGGTTTCGATGAACACTGAAGCTTTCTTT

d_call: -
clone_size: -
j_call: TRBJ1-5
v_call: TRBV6-2/TRBV6-3
cdr3_aa: CASRLSGGNQPQHF
cdr3_nt: TGTGCCAGCAGACTCTCAGGGGGCAATCAGCCCCAGCATTTT

d_call: -
clone_size: many
j_call: TRBJ2-7
v_call: TRBV7-9
cdr3_aa: CASSLGAAVGGEQYF
cdr3_nt: TGTGCCAGCAGCTTAGGCGCGGCGGTGGGCGGCGAGCAGTACTTC

d_call: -
clone_size: few
j_call: TRBJ2-1
v_call: TRBV5-5
cdr3_aa: CASSLSATRTMYNEQFF
cdr3_nt: TGTGCCAGCAGCCTTAGCGCGACCAGAACGATGTACAATGAGCAGTTCTTC

d_call: TRBD2
clone_size: many
j_call: TRBJ2-5
v_call: TRBV20-1
cdr3_aa: CSALTSGEETQYF
cdr3_nt: TGCAGTGCTCTGACTAGCGGAGAAGAGACCCAGTACTTC

d_call: -
clone_size: -
j_call: TRBJ2-2
v_call: TRBV6-1
cdr3_aa: CACEGYGQNTGELFF
cdr3_nt: TGTGCCTGCGAGGGGTACGGCCAGAACACCGGGGAGCTGTTTTTT

d_call: -
clone_size: many
j_call: TRBJ2-7
v_call: TRBV6-1
cdr3_aa: CASTSGAVTYEQYF
cdr3_nt: TGTGCCAGCACCTCAGGGGCGGTAACCTACGAGCAGTACTTC

d_call: -
clone_size: many
j_call: TRBJ2-7
v_call: TRBV2
cdr3_aa: CASQIRDYEQYF
cdr3_nt: TGTGCCAGCCAGATCAGGGACTACGAGCAGTACTTC

d_call: TRBD2
clone_size: few
j_call: TRBJ2-3
v_call: TRBV10-2
cdr3_aa: CASRGLAVATDTQYF
cdr3_nt: TGCGCCAGCAGGGGACTAGCAGTAGCCACAGATACGCAGTATTTT

d_call: TRBD2
clone_size: many
j_call: TRBJ2-3
v_call: TRBV24-1
cdr3_aa: CATSDSELAGEGTYTDTQYF
cdr3_nt: TGTGCCACCAGTGACAGCGAACTAGCGGGAGAGGGGACCTACACAGATACGCAGTATTTT

d_call: TRBD2
clone_size: once
j_call: TRBJ2-5
v_call: TRBV12-3/TRBV12-4
cdr3_aa: CASLPGGLGLAGAQETQYF
cdr3_nt: TGTGCCAGCCTCCCGGGGGGTCTGGGGCTAGCGGGAGCCCAAGAGACCCAGTACTTC